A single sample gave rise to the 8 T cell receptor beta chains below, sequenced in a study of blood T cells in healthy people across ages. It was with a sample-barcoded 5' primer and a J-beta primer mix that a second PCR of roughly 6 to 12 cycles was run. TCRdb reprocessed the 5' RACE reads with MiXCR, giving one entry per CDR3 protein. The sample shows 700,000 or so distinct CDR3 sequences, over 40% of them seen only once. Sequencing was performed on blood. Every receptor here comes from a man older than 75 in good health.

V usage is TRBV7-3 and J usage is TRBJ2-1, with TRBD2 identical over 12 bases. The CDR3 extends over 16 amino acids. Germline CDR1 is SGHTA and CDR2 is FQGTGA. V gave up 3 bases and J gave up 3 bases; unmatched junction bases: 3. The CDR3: CASSFGLAGIYNEQFF. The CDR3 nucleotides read TGTGCCAGCAGCTTTGGACTAGCGGGAATCTACAATGAGCAGTTCTTC. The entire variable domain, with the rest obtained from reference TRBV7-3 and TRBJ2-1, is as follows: GAGVSQTPSNKVTEKGKYVELRCDPISGHTALYWYRQSLGQGPEFLIYFQGTGAADDSGLPNDRFFAVRPEGSVSTLKIQRTERGDSAVYLCASSFGLAGIYNEQFFGPGTRLTVL.

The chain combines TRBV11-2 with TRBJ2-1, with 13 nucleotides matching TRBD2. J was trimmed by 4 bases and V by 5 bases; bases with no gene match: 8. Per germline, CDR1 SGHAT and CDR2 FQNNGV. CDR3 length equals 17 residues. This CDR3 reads CASSGRTSGGLYNEQFF. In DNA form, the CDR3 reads TGTGCCAGCAGCGGACGGACTAGCGGGGGTTTGTACAATGAGCAGTTCTTC.

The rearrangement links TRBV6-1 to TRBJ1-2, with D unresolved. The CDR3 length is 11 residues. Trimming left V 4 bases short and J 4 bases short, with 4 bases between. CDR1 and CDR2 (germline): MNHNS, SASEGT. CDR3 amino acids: CASSVGYGYTF. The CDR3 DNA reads TGTGCCAGCAGTGTGGGCTATGGCTACACCTTC.

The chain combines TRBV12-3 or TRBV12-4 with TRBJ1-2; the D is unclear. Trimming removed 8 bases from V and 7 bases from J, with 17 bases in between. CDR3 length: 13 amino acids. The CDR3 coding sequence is TGTGCCAGCGGTGATTCGACGCTTTCTGGCTACACCTTC. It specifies CASGDSTLSGYTF.

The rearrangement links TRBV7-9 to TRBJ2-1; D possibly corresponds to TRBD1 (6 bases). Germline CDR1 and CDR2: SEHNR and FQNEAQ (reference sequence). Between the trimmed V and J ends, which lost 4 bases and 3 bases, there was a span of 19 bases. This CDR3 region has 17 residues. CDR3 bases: TGTGCCAGCAGCTCTGTCGTGGGGACAAGGCACTACAATGAGCAGTTCTTC. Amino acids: CASSSVVGTRHYNEQFF. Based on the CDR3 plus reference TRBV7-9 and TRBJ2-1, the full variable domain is DTGVSQNPRHKITKRGQNVTFRCDPISEHNRLYWYRQTLGQGPEFLTYFQNEAQLEKSRLLSDRFSAERPKGSFSTLEIQRTEQGDSAMYLCASSSVVGTRHYNEQFFGPGTRLTVL.

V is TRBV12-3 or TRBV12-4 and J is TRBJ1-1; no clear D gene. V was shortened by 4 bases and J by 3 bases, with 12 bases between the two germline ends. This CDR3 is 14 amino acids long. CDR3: CASSSRYGDTEAFF. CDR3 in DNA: TGTGCCAGCAGTTCGAGGTACGGGGACACTGAAGCTTTCTTT.

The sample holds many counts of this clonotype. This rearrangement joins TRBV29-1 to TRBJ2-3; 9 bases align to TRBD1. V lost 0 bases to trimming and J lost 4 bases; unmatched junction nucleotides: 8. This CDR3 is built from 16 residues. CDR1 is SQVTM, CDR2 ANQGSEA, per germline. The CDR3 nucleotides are TGCAGCGTTGAAGAATTTGGACAGGGGTCGGCAGATACGCAGTATTTT. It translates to CSVEEFGQGSADTQYF.

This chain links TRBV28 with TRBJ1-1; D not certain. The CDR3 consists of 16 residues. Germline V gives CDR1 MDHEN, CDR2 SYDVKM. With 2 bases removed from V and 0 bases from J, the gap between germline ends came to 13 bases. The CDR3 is CASSLGGNLVNTEAFF. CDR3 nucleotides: TGTGCCAGCAGTTTAGGCGGGAATTTGGTGAACACTGAAGCTTTCTTT.